The T cell receptor (beta chain) under discussion was sequenced for a study of cytomegalovirus exposure and HLA in healthy donors. Donors were ostensibly healthy at sampling, although undocumented immune exposures were probable. The ends lost 7 bases at V and 6 bases at J; junction bases unmatched: 11. Germline values: CDR1 MNHNY, CDR2 SVGAGI (reference sequence). The CDR3 extends over 15 amino acids. Study observations and caveats: An assumption of roughly uniform sequencing depth across donors underlay the presence/absence analyses.

This clone was seen just once. Its antigen remains unknown. The primer mix had 60 Vbeta and 13 Jbeta primers. Profiling relied on immunoSEQ multiplex PCR, and the TCRdb table lists in-frame clones only, not all of them. The sample lists 220,000 or so clones, more than 60% occurring once. This sequence originates from a woman aged 25 to 39 in good health and CMV-seronegative. The V and J genes are TRBV6-6 and TRBJ1-4; 7 bases align to TRBD1. Material for sequencing was PBMCs. CDR3 sequence reads: CASTEGARWDEKLFF. The CDR3 bases are TGTGCCAGCACTGAGGGGGCTAGGTGGGATGAAAAACTGTTTTTT.